This T cell receptor (beta chain) was identified in a study of spatial heterogeneity in lung cancer. Study information: A consistent excess of beta-chain over alpha-chain sequences was detected. Notes on the study in general: It was found that expanded intratumoral alpha and beta TCR counts tracked tumor mutation counts.

A word on this clonotype: Its target is unknown. Since it is a stray read in a library aimed at alpha chains, this beta chain has a size that is not meaningful.

TCRdb independently ran MiXCR on the 5' RACE reads; one entry per CDR3 protein. The table shows 550 to 750 distinct CDR3 sequences, with about four fifths occurring only once. The time point is: sample taken at primary tumor resection. Extraction of whole RNA from tumor, nontumor lung or frozen PBMC preceded unsorted sequencing. The CDR3 spans 15 residues. V dropped 0 bases and J dropped 4; count of bases not matched to a gene: 2. Germline V CDR1 and CDR2: SGHNT, YYREEE (reference sequence). This TCR was sampled from a female donor with early-stage non-small cell lung cancer. The chain joins TRBV5-4 to TRBJ2-1; 9 bases map to TRBD2. The starting material was lung tumor tissue, obtained at surgery. In nucleotides, the CDR3 is TGTGCCAGCAGCTTGGGACTAGCGGCTTACAATGAGCAGTTCTTC. Residues: CASSLGLAAYNEQFF. Supplemented by reference TRBV5-4 and TRBJ2-1, the full variable domain reads ETGVTQSPTHLIKTRGQQVTLRCSSQSGHNTVSWYQQALGQGPQFIFQYYREEENGRGNFPPRFSGLQFPNYSSELNVNALELDDSALYLCASSLGLAAYNEQFFGPGTRLTVL.